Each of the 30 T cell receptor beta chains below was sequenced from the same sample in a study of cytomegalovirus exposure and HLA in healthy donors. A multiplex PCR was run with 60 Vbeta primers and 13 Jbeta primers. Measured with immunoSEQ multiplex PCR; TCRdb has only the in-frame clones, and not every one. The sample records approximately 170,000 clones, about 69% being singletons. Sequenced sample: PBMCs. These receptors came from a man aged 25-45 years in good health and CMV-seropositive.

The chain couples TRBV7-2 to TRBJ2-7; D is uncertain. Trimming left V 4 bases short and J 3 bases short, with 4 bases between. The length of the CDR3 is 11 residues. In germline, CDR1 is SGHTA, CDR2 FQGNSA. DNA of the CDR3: TGTGCCAGCAGCTATCACTACGAGCAGTACTTC. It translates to CASSYHYEQYF.

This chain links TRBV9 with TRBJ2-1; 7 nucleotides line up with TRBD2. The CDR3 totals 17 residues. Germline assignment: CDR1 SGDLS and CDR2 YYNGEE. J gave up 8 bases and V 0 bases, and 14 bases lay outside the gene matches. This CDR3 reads CASSVAMASGGLDEQFF. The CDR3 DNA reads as TGTGCCAGCAGCGTAGCTATGGCTAGCGGAGGACTCGATGAGCAGTTCTTC.

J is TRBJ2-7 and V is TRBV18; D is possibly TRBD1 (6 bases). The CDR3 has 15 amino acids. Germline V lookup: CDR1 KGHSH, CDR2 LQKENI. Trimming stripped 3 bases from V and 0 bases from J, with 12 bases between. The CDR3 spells CASSPLQGNSYEQYF. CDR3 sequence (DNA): TGTGCCAGCTCACCTCTACAGGGAAACTCCTACGAGCAGTACTTC.

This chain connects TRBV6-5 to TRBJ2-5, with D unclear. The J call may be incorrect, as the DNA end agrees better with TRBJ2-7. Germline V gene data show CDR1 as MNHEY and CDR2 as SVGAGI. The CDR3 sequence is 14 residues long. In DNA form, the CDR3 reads TGTGCCAGCAGTTACTCGAGGCTCTCCTACGAGCAGTACTTC. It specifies CASSYSRLSYEQYF.

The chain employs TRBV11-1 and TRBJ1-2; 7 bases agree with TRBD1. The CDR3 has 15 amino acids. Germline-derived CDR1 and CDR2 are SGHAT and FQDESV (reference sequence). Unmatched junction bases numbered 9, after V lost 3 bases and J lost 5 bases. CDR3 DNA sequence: TGTGCCAGCAGCTTGGGGAGCTGGACAGGATATGGCTACACCTTC. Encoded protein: CASSLGSWTGYGYTF.

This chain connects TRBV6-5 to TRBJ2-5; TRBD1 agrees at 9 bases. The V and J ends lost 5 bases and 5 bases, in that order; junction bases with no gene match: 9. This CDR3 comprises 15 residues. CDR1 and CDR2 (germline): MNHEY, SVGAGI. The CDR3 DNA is TGTGCCAGCAGTGGTCCGGGACAGGGTGCGGAGACCCAGTACTTC. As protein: CASSGPGQGAETQYF.

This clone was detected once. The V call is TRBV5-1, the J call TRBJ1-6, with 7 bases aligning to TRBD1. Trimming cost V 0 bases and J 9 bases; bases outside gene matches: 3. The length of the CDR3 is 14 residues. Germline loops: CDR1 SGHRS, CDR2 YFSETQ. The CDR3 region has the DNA TGCGCCAGCAGCTTGGGACAGGGTGGTTCACCCCTCCACTTT. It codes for CASSLGQGGSPLHF.

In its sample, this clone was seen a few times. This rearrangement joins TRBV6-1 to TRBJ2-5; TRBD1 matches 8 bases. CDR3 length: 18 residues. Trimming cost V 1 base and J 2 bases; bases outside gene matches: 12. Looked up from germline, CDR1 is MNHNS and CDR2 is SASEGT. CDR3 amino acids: CASSEVIGQGTVQETQYF. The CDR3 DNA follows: TGTGCCAGCAGTGAAGTCATCGGACAGGGTACTGTTCAAGAGACCCAGTACTTC.

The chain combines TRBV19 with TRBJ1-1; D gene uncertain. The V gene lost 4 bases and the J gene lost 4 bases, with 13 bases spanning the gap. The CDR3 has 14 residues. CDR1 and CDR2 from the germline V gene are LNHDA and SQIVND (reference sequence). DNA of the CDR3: TGTGCCAGTAGTAAGGGTAGTGGAGGCACTGAAGCTTTCTTT. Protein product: CASSKGSGGTEAFF.

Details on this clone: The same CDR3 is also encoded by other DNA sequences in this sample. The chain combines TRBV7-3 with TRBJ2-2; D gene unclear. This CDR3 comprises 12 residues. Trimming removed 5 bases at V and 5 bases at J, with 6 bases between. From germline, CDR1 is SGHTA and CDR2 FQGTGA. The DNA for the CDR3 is TGTGCCAGCAGCCTTAGAACCGGGGAGCTGTTTTTT. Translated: CASSLRTGELFF.

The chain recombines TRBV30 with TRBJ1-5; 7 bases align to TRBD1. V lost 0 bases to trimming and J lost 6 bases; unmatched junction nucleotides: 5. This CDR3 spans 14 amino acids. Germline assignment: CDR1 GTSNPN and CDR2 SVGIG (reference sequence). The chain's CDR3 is CAWSVEGAGQPQHF. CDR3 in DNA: TGTGCCTGGAGTGTAGAGGGGGCTGGTCAGCCCCAGCATTTT.

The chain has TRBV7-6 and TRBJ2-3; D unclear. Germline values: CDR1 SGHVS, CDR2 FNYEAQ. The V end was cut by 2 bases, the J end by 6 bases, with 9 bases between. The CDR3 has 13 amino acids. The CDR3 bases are TGTGCCAGCAGCTTAAATACTTGGGATACGCAGTATTTT. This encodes CASSLNTWDTQYF.

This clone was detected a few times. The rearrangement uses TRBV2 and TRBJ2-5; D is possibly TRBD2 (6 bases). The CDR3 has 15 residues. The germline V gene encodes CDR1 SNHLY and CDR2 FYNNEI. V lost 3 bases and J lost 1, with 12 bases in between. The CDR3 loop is CASSEVGGSQETQYF. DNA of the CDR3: TGTGCCAGCAGTGAGGTGGGGGGATCCCAAGAGACCCAGTACTTC.

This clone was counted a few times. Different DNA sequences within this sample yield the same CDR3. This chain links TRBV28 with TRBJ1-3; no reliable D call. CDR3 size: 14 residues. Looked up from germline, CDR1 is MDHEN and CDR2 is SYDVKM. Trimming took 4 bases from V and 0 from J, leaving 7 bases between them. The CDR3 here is CASSSRGSGNTIYF. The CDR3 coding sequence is TGTGCCAGCAGTTCCCGGGGCTCTGGAAACACCATATATTTT.

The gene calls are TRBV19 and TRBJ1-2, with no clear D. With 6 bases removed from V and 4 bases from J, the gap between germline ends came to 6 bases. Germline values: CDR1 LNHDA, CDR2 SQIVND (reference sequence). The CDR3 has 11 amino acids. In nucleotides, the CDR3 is TGTGCCAGTAGGTCCCTCTATGGCTACACCTTC. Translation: CASRSLYGYTF.

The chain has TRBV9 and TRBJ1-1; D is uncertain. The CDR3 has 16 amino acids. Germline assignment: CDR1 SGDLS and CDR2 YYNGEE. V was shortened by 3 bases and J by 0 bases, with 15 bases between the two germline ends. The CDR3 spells CASSAHHTLMNTEAFF. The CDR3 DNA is TGTGCCAGCAGCGCCCATCACACACTAATGAACACTGAAGCTTTCTTT.

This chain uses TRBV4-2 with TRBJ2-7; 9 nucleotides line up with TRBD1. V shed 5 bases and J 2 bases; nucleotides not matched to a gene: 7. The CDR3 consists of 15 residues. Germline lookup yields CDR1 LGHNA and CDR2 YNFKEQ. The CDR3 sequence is CASSAGQGMAYEQYF. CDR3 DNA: TGTGCCAGCAGCGCCGGACAGGGGATGGCCTACGAGCAGTACTTC.

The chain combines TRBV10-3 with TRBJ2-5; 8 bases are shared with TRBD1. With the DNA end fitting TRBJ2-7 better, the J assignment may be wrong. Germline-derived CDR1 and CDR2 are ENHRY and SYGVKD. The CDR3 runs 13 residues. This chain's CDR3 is CAIKGQGADEQYF. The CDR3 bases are TGTGCCATCAAGGGGCAGGGGGCCGACGAGCAGTACTTC.

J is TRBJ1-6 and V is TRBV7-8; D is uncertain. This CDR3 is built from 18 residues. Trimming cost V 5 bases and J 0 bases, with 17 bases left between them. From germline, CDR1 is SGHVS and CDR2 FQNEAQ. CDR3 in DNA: TGTGCCAGCAGCACGACCGAAGCTGGGAGCTCCTATAATTCACCCCTCCACTTT. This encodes CASSTTEAGSSYNSPLHF.

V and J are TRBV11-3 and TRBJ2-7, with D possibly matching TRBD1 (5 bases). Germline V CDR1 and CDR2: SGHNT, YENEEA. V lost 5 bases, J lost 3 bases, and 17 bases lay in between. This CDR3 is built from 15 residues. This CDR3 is CASSREAGLGYEQYF. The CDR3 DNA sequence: TGTGCCAGCAGCAGAGAGGCAGGGCTTGGCTACGAGCAGTACTTC.

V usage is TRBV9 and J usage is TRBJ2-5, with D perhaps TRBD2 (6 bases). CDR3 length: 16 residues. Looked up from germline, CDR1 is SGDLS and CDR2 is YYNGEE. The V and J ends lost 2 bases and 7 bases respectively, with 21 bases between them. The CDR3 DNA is TGTGCCAGCAGCGTTGCGGGAACCGTAGAATGGGGGACCCAGTACTTC. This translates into CASSVAGTVEWGTQYF.

CDR3 amino acids: CATSRDLGRVTNTIYF. The CDR3 bases are TGTGCCACCAGCAGAGATCTCGGCAGGGTGACAAACACCATATATTTT. J is TRBJ1-3 and V is TRBV15, with D perhaps matching TRBD1 (5 bases). The ends were cut back, 0 bases at V and 6 bases at J, with 15 bases in the middle. Germline V gives CDR1 LNHNV, CDR2 YYDKDF (reference sequence). The CDR3 is made up of 16 amino acids.

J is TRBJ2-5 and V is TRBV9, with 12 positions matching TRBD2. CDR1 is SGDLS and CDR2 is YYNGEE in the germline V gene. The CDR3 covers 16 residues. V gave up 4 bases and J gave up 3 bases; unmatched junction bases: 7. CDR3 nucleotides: TGTGCCAGCAGCCCCACTAGCGGGAGGCGGGAAGAGACCCAGTACTTC. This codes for CASSPTSGRREETQYF.

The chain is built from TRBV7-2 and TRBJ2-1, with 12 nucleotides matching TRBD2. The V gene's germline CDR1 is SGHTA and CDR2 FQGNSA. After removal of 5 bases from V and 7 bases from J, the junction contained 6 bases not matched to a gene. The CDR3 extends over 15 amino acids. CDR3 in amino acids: CASSLRLAGENEQFF. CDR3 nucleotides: TGTGCCAGCAGCCTTCGACTAGCGGGAGAAAATGAGCAGTTCTTC. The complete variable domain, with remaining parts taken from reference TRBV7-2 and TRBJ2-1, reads GAGVSQSPSNKVTEKGKDVELRCDPISGHTALYWYRQSLGQGLEFLIYFQGNSAPDKSGLPSDRFSAERTGGSVSTLTIQRTQQEDSAVYLCASSLRLAGENEQFFGPGTRLTVL.

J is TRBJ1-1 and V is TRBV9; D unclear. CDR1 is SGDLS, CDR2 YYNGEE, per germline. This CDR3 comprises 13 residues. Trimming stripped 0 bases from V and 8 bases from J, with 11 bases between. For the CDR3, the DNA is TGTGCCAGCAGCGTAGACTACCTCGAAGAAGCTTTCTTT. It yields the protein CASSVDYLEEAFF.

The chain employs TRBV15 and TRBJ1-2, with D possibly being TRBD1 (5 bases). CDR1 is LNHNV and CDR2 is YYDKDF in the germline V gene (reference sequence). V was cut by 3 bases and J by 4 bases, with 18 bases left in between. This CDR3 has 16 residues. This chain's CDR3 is CATSSPSQDIRYGYTF. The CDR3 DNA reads TGTGCCACCAGCAGCCCTTCTCAGGACATCCGCTATGGCTACACCTTC.

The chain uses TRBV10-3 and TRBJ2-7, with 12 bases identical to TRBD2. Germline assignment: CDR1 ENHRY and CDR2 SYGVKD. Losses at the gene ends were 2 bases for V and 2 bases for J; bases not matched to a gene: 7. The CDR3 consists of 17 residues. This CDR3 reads CAISEARTSGNTYEQYF. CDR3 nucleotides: TGTGCCATCAGTGAGGCGCGGACTAGCGGGAACACCTACGAGCAGTACTTC.

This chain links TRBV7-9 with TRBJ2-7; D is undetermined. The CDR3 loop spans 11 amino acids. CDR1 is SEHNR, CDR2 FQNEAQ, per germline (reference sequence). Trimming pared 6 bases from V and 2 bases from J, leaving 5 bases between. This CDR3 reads CASRSTYEQYF. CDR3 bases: TGTGCCAGCAGGAGCACCTACGAGCAGTACTTC.

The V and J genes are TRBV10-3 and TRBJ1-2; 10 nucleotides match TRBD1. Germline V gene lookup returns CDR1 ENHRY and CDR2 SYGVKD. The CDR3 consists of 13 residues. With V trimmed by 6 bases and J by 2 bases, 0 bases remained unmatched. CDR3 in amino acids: CAIRGQGNYGYTF. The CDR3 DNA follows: TGTGCCATCAGGGGACAGGGGAACTATGGCTACACCTTC.

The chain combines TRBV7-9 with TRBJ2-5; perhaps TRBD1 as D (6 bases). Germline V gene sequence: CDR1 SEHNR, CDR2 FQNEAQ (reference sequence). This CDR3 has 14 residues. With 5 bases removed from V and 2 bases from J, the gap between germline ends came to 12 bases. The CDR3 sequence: CASSRNREQETQYF. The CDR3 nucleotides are TGTGCCAGCAGCAGAAACAGGGAGCAAGAGACCCAGTACTTC. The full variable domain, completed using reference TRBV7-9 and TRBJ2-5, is DTGVSQNPRHKITKRGQNVTFRCDPISEHNRLYWYRQTLGQGPEFLTYFQNEAQLEKSRLLSDRFSAERPKGSFSTLEIQRTEQGDSAMYLCASSRNREQETQYFGPGTRLLVL.